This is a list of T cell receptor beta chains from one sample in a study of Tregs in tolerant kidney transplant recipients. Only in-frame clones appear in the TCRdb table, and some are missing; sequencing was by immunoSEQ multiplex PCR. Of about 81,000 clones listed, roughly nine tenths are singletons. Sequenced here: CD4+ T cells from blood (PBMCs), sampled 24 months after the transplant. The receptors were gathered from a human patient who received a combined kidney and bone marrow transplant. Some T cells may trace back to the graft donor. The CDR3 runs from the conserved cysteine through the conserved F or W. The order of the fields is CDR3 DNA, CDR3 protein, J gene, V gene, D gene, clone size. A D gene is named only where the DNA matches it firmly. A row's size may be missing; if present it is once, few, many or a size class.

DNA: TGTGCCAGCAGCTTCAGATTAGCGGGGGGGCAGTACGAGCAGTACTTC; CDR3: CASSFRLAGGQYEQYF; J: TRBJ2-7; V: TRBV5-5; D: TRBD2; size: NA
DNA: TGTGCCAGCGGGAGTAGCGGGGGGCCGAACACCGGGGAGCTGTTTTTT; CDR3: CASGSSGGPNTGELFF; J: TRBJ2-2; V: TRBV7-9; D: TRBD2; size: once
DNA: TGTGCCAGCAGCTTATCCGGGAGGGAAAACAATGAGCAGTTCTTC; CDR3: CASSLSGRENNEQFF; J: TRBJ2-1; V: TRBV11-3; D: TRBD2; size: NA
DNA: TGTGCCACCAGCAGAGTAGGTCAGGACTTTAACTATGGCTACACCTTC; CDR3: CATSRVGQDFNYGYTF; J: TRBJ1-2; V: TRBV15; D: NA; size: NA
DNA: TGTGCCAGCAGCTTCCTGGACAGGGGAGATACGCAGTATTTT; CDR3: CASSFLDRGDTQYF; J: TRBJ2-3; V: TRBV5-6; D: TRBD1; size: NA
DNA: TGTGCCAGCAGTTCCTTACCGAAGCTACCCCTTGGCTACACCTTC; CDR3: CASSSLPKLPLGYTF; J: TRBJ1-2; V: TRBV27; D: NA; size: NA
DNA: TGTGCTAGTGGTTTGGTACGGACAGGGCTGAACACTGAAGCTTTCTTT; CDR3: CASGLVRTGLNTEAFF; J: TRBJ1-1; V: TRBV12-5; D: TRBD1; size: NA
DNA: TGTGCCAGCAGCCTTCCGGGACTAAACGACCTAGCCAAAAACATTCAGTACTTC; CDR3: CASSLPGLNDLAKNIQYF; J: TRBJ2-4; V: TRBV7-2; D: TRBD2; size: NA
DNA: TGTGCCAGCAGCTTGGCAGGGGGTGGAGATACGCAGTATTTT; CDR3: CASSLAGGGDTQYF; J: TRBJ2-3; V: TRBV11-3; D: TRBD1; size: NA
DNA: TGTGCCAGCAGCTTAAGTCCAGGGGGACACAATGAGCAGTTCTTC; CDR3: CASSLSPGGHNEQFF; J: TRBJ2-1; V: TRBV7-3; D: TRBD1; size: NA
DNA: TGTGCCAGCAGCGCTTCGGGCGGGGCGTTCCACGAGCAGTACTTC; CDR3: CASSASGGAFHEQYF; J: TRBJ2-7; V: TRBV13; D: NA; size: NA
DNA: TGCGCCAGCAGCCAAACCTATTCAGCGGGGGGGCGTGGCACCGGGGAGCTGTTTTTT; CDR3: CASSQTYSAGGRGTGELFF; J: TRBJ2-2; V: TRBV4-3; D: TRBD2; size: once
DNA: TGTGCCAGCAGTTCATCGGACAGGTCCGCGGAAGCTTTCTTT; CDR3: CASSSSDRSAEAFF; J: TRBJ1-1; V: TRBV28; D: TRBD1; size: NA
DNA: TGTGCCAGCAGCCCAGCGTATACGCAGTATTTT; CDR3: CASSPAYTQYF; J: TRBJ2-3; V: TRBV7-2; D: NA; size: NA
DNA: TGTGCCAGCAGTGGGTCCCTTGCTAGCGGGAAACAGTTCTTC; CDR3: CASSGSLASGKQFF; J: TRBJ2-1; V: TRBV2; D: TRBD2; size: NA
DNA: TGCGCCAGCAGCTTGGAGGGGGGGCCTAATGAGCAGTTCTTC; CDR3: CASSLEGGPNEQFF; J: TRBJ2-1; V: TRBV5-1; D: NA; size: few
DNA: TGTGCCAGCGCACGGACAGGGGCAAACACCATATATTTT; CDR3: CASARTGANTIYF; J: TRBJ1-3; V: TRBV6-1; D: TRBD1; size: few
DNA: TGTGCCAGCAGCCTCAATGGACTGGACCGCGGGGAGCTGTTTTTT; CDR3: CASSLNGLDRGELFF; J: TRBJ2-2; V: TRBV7-9; D: NA; size: NA
DNA: TGTGCCAGCAGCTTAGTAGGGAGAAACATTCAGTACTTC; CDR3: CASSLVGRNIQYF; J: TRBJ2-4; V: TRBV7-2; D: NA; size: NA